This TCR beta chain is drawn from a study of blood T cell repertoires in COVID-19. The overall study: Sites across the United States, Italy and Spain contributed samples from acute and convalescent COVID-19. T cells, B-cell-depleted T cells, or PBMCs supplied cDNA or gDNA.

The CDR3 covers 14 residues. Germline lookup yields CDR1 SGHRS and CDR2 YFSETQ. V lost 4 bases to trimming and J lost 2 bases; unmatched junction nucleotides: 5. The table lists this clone with a few counts. Per the authors' pipeline: Amplified reference gene primers provided the basis for estimating nucleated cell counts. TCRdb's copy holds only in-frame clones and misses some; the assay was immunoSEQ multiplex PCR. V and J calls and clone size are as listed in that table; D and trimming were resolved from the DNA. Among approximately 60,000 clones listed, roughly 80% were seen once. The rearrangement links TRBV5-1 to TRBJ1-1; the match to TRBD1 covers 7 bases. This clonotype was sampled from a woman older than 75 with active or convalescent COVID-19. The sequenced sample was peripheral blood. In nucleotides, the CDR3 is TGCGCCAGCAGCGGACCAGGGGGTAACACTGAAGCTTTCTTT. This codes for CASSGPGGNTEAFF.